These 23 T cell receptor beta chains originate from one sample sequenced in a study of blood T cells in healthy people across ages. A second PCR, run for roughly 7 to 11 cycles, used a sample-barcoded 5' primer plus a J-beta primer mix. TCRdb re-derived calls from the 5' RACE reads in MiXCR, one entry per CDR3 protein. The sample has 1.5 million to 2 million distinct CDR3 sequences, less than 50% seen once. The sequenced material came from blood. These receptors originate from a woman aged 40-49 years in good health.

The chain joins TRBV7-2 to TRBJ2-1; 10 bases are a match to TRBD2. The J call may not be correct, given that the DNA end is closer to TRBJ2-7. CDR1 SGHTA and CDR2 FQGNSA come from the germline V gene. The CDR3 runs 18 residues. The CDR3 spells CASSLGLGKRGGYNEQYF. The CDR3, as DNA: TGTGCCAGCAGCTTAGGGCTGGGCAAGCGGGGGGGGTACAATGAGCAGTACTTC.

The chain joins TRBV6-2 or TRBV6-3 to TRBJ2-3, with D perhaps matching TRBD1 or TRBD2 (5 bases each). This CDR3 has 15 amino acids. V lost 5 bases, J lost 4 bases, and 16 bases lay in between. Germline V gives CDR1 MNHEY, CDR2 SVGEGT. In DNA, the CDR3 is TGTGCCAGCAGTCACGGGACCCGTTGGGCAGATACGCAGTATTTT. Translation: CASSHGTRWADTQYF.

The V call is TRBV15, the J call TRBJ2-3; 7 nucleotides agree with TRBD1. The V segment lost 10 bases and the J segment 3 bases; nucleotides outside the gene matches: 13. There are 15 residues in the CDR3. CDR1 is LNHNV and CDR2 is YYDKDF in the germline V gene (reference sequence). In DNA, the CDR3 is TGTGCCATCGACAGGGCTGCTTTATCTACAGATACGCAGTATTTT. It is translated as CAIDRAALSTDTQYF.

This clonotype was detected a few times. The chain carries TRBV2 and TRBJ2-7; D possibly matches TRBD1 or TRBD2 (5 bases each). Trimming left V 2 bases short and J 3 bases short, with 14 bases between. The CDR3 extends over 15 amino acids. Germline loops: CDR1 SNHLY, CDR2 FYNNEI. CDR3 DNA sequence: TGTGCCAGCAGTGAAATTGGGGGAAAAGGCTACGAGCAGTACTTC. As protein: CASSEIGGKGYEQYF.

Remarks on this clonotype: The junction and the germline gene differ at one end; a read error may be behind it. This chain connects TRBV5-4 to TRBJ2-5; a weak D match, TRBD1 (5 bases). This CDR3 has 13 residues. Germline V gene sequence: CDR1 SGHNT, CDR2 YYREEE (reference sequence). The CDR3 sequence: CAGRPRVSETQYF. CDR3 nucleotides: TGTGCCGGCAGACCCAGGGTTTCAGAGACCCAGTACTTC.

A few counts support this clonotype. The chain is built from TRBV6-1 and TRBJ2-1; D tentatively fits TRBD1 or TRBD2 (6 bases each). CDR3 length: 17 amino acids. Germline CDR1 MNHNS, CDR2 SASEGT. V was trimmed by 2 bases and J by 4 bases, leaving 18 bases between them. The CDR3 DNA reads as TGTGCCAGCAGTGAACAGGGGAGGCTAGCGCTTTACAATGAGCAGTTCTTC. This translates into CASSEQGRLALYNEQFF.

The V and J genes are TRBV6-5 and TRBJ2-1; D might be TRBD2 (6 bases). With 3 bases removed from V and 3 bases from J, the gap between germline ends came to 9 bases. The CDR3 extends over 14 amino acids. Germline V CDR1 and CDR2: MNHEY, SVGAGI. The CDR3 spells CASSYREVYNEQFF. Written as DNA, the CDR3 is TGTGCCAGCAGTTATAGGGAGGTCTACAATGAGCAGTTCTTC.

The genes are TRBV7-9 and TRBJ1-2; a possible D gene is TRBD1 (6 bases). With 3 bases removed from V and 3 bases from J, the gap between germline ends came to 14 bases. This CDR3 contains 15 residues. Germline assignment: CDR1 SEHNR and CDR2 FQNEAQ (reference sequence). CDR3 in amino acids: CASSLERDTDYGYTF. DNA of the CDR3: TGTGCCAGCAGCTTGGAACGGGACACCGACTATGGCTACACCTTC. Variable domain in full (rest from reference TRBV7-9 and TRBJ1-2): DTGVSQNPRHKITKRGQNVTFRCDPISEHNRLYWYRQTLGQGPEFLTYFQNEAQLEKSRLLSDRFSAERPKGSFSTLEIQRTEQGDSAMYLCASSLERDTDYGYTFGSGTRLTVV.

This clonotype was seen more than once but under ten times. The chain uses TRBV7-2 and TRBJ1-2, with no clear D. Germline CDR1 is SGHTA and CDR2 is FQGNSA. CDR3 length equals 15 residues. V lost 5 bases and J 4 bases, leaving 17 bases between the germline ends. The CDR3 loop reads CASSRERGSGYGYTF. The CDR3 DNA sequence: TGTGCCAGCAGCCGAGAGCGGGGTTCGGGCTATGGCTACACCTTC.

The chain is built from TRBV24-1 and TRBJ1-5; 8 bases agree with TRBD1. This CDR3 has 16 amino acids. Trimming removed 5 bases from V and 2 bases from J; junction bases left unmatched: 7. From germline, CDR1 is KGHDR and CDR2 SFDVKD. The CDR3 DNA reads as TGTGCCACCAGTGTTGGGAGGACAGGGCGCAATCAGCCCCAGCATTTT. Protein sequence: CATSVGRTGRNQPQHF.

V is TRBV7-9 and J is TRBJ1-4; TRBD1 is a possible D gene (5 bases). Germline CDR1 reads SEHNR; CDR2 reads FQNEAQ (reference sequence). Between the trimmed V and J ends, which lost 2 bases and 8 bases, there was a span of 12 bases. The CDR3 is 14 amino acids. CDR3 DNA sequence: TGTGCCAGCAGCTTACTTGGGGCTGGGGAAAAACTGTTTTTT. Translating it yields CASSLLGAGEKLFF.

The chain combines TRBV21-1 with TRBJ1-2. TRBV21-1 is a documented pseudogene. The CDR3 extends over 17 amino acids. This CDR3 reads CASSKAVRRLANYGYTF. CDR3 DNA sequence: TGTGCCAGCAGCAAAGCCGTCCGACGGCTGGCTAACTATGGCTACACCTTC.

This rearrangement joins TRBV24-1 to TRBJ2-1; 9 bases align to TRBD1. The V segment lost 4 bases and the J segment 7 bases; nucleotides outside the gene matches: 10. Per germline, CDR1 KGHDR and CDR2 SFDVKD. The CDR3 is 16 residues long. The CDR3 DNA sequence: TGTGCCACCAGTGACCTACAGGGGGCGGGTCAGAATGAGCAGTTCTTC. Encoded protein: CATSDLQGAGQNEQFF.

This clonotype showed up just a few times. The genes are TRBV28 and TRBJ2-7, with 16 bases aligning to TRBD2. The V gene's germline CDR1 is MDHEN and CDR2 SYDVKM. The CDR3 runs 17 residues. Germline trimming cut 6 bases from V and 6 bases from J; bases unmatched to any gene: 11. The CDR3 sequence is CASRKTGLAGGPSEQYF. CDR3 bases: TGTGCCAGCAGGAAAACGGGACTAGCGGGGGGGCCTTCCGAGCAGTACTTC.

The chain is built from TRBV28 and TRBJ1-4; TRBD1 might be the D (5 bases). CDR3 length: 14 residues. Trimming cost V 3 bases and J 11 bases, with 16 bases left between them. Germline V gene sequence: CDR1 MDHEN, CDR2 SYDVKM. The CDR3 sequence: CASSLGQGMRKLFF. As DNA, the CDR3 is TGTGCCAGCAGTTTGGGGCAGGGAATGAGGAAACTGTTTTTT.

The chain carries TRBV5-5 and TRBJ2-6; tentative D call: TRBD1 (6 bases). The CDR3 sequence is 18 residues long. Looked up from germline, CDR1 is SGHKS and CDR2 is YYEKEE (reference sequence). The V end was cut by 0 bases, the J end by 3 bases, with 16 bases between. Here the CDR3 reads CASSLVSGGSGGANVLTF. Written as DNA, the CDR3 is TGTGCCAGCAGCTTGGTGTCTGGGGGCTCAGGTGGGGCCAACGTCCTGACTTTC.

As for this clonotype: With a much larger clone just one base away, this may be a read error. The genes are TRBV4-2 and TRBJ2-5; the D gene is possibly TRBD2 (6 bases). Germline V CDR1 and CDR2: LGHNA, YNFKEQ. The CDR3 spans 15 residues. The CDR3 DNA reads as TGTGCCAACAGCCCCACGACTAGGCCCGAAGAGACCCAGTACTTC. This encodes CANSPTTRPEETQYF.

This clonotype was counted only a few times. The chain recombines TRBV6-6 with TRBJ2-3, with D possibly TRBD2 on 7 matching bases. This CDR3 spans 15 amino acids. Trimming stripped 8 bases from V and 1 base from J, with 16 bases between. Germline CDR1 is MNHNY and CDR2 is SVGAGI (reference sequence). DNA for the CDR3: TGTGCCAGCCGGGCGGGGCGGGGGCGCACAGATACGCAGTATTTT. It is translated as CASRAGRGRTDTQYF.

This chain connects TRBV9 to TRBJ2-7; no firm D call. This CDR3 is 11 amino acids long. The germline V gene has CDR1 SGDLS and CDR2 YYNGEE. V shed 0 bases and J shed 9 bases, with 7 bases lying between them. CDR3 sequence (DNA): TGTGCCAGCAGCGTAGCATATGCGCAGTACTTC. It encodes CASSVAYAQYF.

The sample holds many counts of this clonotype. The V and J genes are TRBV4-1 and TRBJ2-7; the match to TRBD1 covers 9 bases. The CDR3 extends over 15 amino acids. CDR1 MGHRA and CDR2 YSYEKL come from the germline V gene. V lost 2 bases and J lost 1; bases outside the gene matches: 3. The chain's CDR3 is CASSQPGQGSYEQYF. CDR3 DNA sequence: TGCGCCAGCAGCCAACCGGGACAGGGTTCCTACGAGCAGTACTTC.

Notes on this clonotype: The junction departs from the called germline gene at one end, perhaps through a read error. The chain is built from TRBV9 and TRBJ2-1; 10 bases align to TRBD2. The germline CDR1 and CDR2 sequences are SGDLS and YYNGEE. The CDR3 covers 14 residues. The CDR3 sequence: CAGSVDALAGEQFF. In DNA form, the CDR3 reads TGTGCCGGCAGCGTAGACGCACTAGCGGGGGAGCAGTTCTTC.

The CDR3 region is CASRTDRVYGYTF. The CDR3 DNA is TGTGCCAGCAGAACTGACAGGGTCTATGGCTACACCTTC. The rearrangement uses TRBV12-3 or TRBV12-4 and TRBJ1-2, with 7 bases aligning to TRBD1. The CDR3 extends over 13 amino acids. V was pared by 6 bases and J by 4 bases, with 5 bases of the junction left unmatched.

V and J are TRBV20-1 and TRBJ2-5; D gene uncertain. With 5 bases removed from V and 5 bases from J, the gap between germline ends came to 9 bases. This CDR3 has 11 amino acids. Germline lookup yields CDR1 DFQATT and CDR2 SNEGSKA (reference sequence). The CDR3, as DNA: TGCAGTGCTCTTCGTCGGGAGACCCAGTACTTC. Translated, it gives CSALRRETQYF.